Shown below are 6 T cell receptor beta chains from a single sample sequenced in a study of CD8+ T cells in alopecia areata. Extraction and reverse transcription of RNA yielded cDNA as the sequencing template. TCRdb's table, derived via immunoSEQ multiplex PCR, lists solely in-frame clones and lacks some. The top ten hold approximately 1.4% of the sample, which has about 190,000 clones, roughly three fifths seen once. The treatment was: oral pan-JAK inhibitor, 5-10 mg twice daily. This material consisted of CD4+ T cells sorted from blood, taken around week 49, from a patient treated with tofacitinib. Receptors were obtained from a human donor with alopecia areata.

This sequence joins TRBV5-1 and TRBJ1-2, with D unresolved. The CDR3 contains 15 residues. Looked up from germline, CDR1 is SGHRS and CDR2 is YFSETQ. V was cut by 0 bases and J by 6 bases, with 15 bases left in between. DNA of the CDR3: TGCGCCAGCAGCTTGGATCCTCCTATACAAGATGGCTACACCTTC. Translating gives CASSLDPPIQDGYTF. The variable domain in full, completed from reference TRBV5-1 and TRBJ1-2, reads KAGVTQTPRYLIKTRGQQVTLSCSPISGHRSVSWYQQTPGQGLQFLFEYFSETQRNKGNFPGRFSGRQFSNSRSEMNVSTLELGDSALYLCASSLDPPIQDGYTFGSGTRLTVV.

V and J are TRBV5-1 and TRBJ2-5; D not resolved. Germline V gene lookup returns CDR1 SGHRS and CDR2 YFSETQ. V was pared by 2 bases and J by 3 bases, with 17 bases between. The CDR3 covers 16 residues. In DNA form, the CDR3 reads TGCGCCAGCAGCTTTATGTCCAGGCTAACCAAAGAGACCCAGTACTTC. Protein product: CASSFMSRLTKETQYF.

The V and J genes are TRBV5-1 and TRBJ2-2; D perhaps matches TRBD2 (6 bases). CDR3 size: 15 residues. Germline V lookup: CDR1 SGHRS, CDR2 YFSETQ. V was pared by 2 bases and J by 1 base, with 9 bases between. CDR3 DNA sequence: TGCGCCAGCAGCTTCGAAGCGGGGAACACCGGGGAGCTGTTTTTT. Its protein is CASSFEAGNTGELFF.

The chain employs TRBV13 and TRBJ1-2, with D perhaps matching TRBD1 (5 bases). V was cut by 2 bases and J by 8 bases, with 12 bases left in between. Germline CDR1 reads PRHDT; CDR2 reads FYEKMQ (reference sequence). The CDR3 is 13 amino acids. The CDR3 nucleotides read TGTGCCAGCAGCTTAAGGTCGGCAGGGGGCTACACCTTC. It translates to CASSLRSAGGYTF.

The chain is built from TRBV6-6 and TRBJ1-5; 7 nucleotides agree with TRBD1. J gave up 6 bases and V 6 bases, and 2 bases lay outside the gene matches. CDR1 is MNHNY and CDR2 is SVGAGI in the germline V gene (reference sequence). The CDR3 has 12 residues. In DNA, the CDR3 is TGTGCCAGCAGCGACAGGGCTCAGCCCCAGCATTTT. Translated, it gives CASSDRAQPQHF.

V usage is TRBV5-1 and J usage is TRBJ2-1; maybe TRBD2 (7 bases). Germline values: CDR1 SGHRS, CDR2 YFSETQ. V gave up 3 bases and J gave up 2 bases, with 21 bases separating them. The length of the CDR3 is 18 residues. CDR3 amino acids: CASSSLGGADDTYNEQFF. CDR3 DNA: TGCGCCAGCAGCTCCCTAGGGGGGGCCGACGACACCTACAATGAGCAGTTCTTC.